This T cell receptor beta chain was sequenced for a study of T cells expressing NK-cell markers. Looking at the study overall: From sorted CD3+CD56+NKG2C+, CD3+CD56+NKG2C- and CD3+CD56-NKG2C+ T cells came the TCR beta repertoires. Findings and limits, study-wide: Several of the donors carried dominant NKG2C+ clonotypes that took up 1.0-7.0% of their CD8+ T cells.

Regarding this clonotype: Antigen specificity is unknown.

This CDR3 has 15 amino acids. Germline V gene data show CDR1 as SGHAT and CDR2 as FQNNGV. Beta-chain TCR cDNA was generated via 5'RACE template switching with UMIs. TCRdb reworked the 5' RACE reads into one entry per CDR3 protein, no DNA. The sample table sets out roughly 350,000 distinct CDR3 sequences. The gene calls are TRBV11-2 and TRBJ2-3. This receptor was identified in a man aged 18-70 years in good health. Sequencing was performed on blood T cells: a sorted CD56 or NKG2C T cell subset, CD4+ or CD8+ T cells, or bulk PBMC T cells (not recorded which). The CDR3 reads CASSHGIGHTDTQYF. Complete variable domain (other parts from reference TRBV11-2 and TRBJ2-3): EAGVAQSPRYKIIEKRQSVAFWCNPISGHATLYWYQQILGQGPKLLIQFQNNGVVDDSQLPKDRFSAERLKGVDSTLKIQPAKLEDSAVYLCASSHGIGHTDTQYFGPGTRLTVL.